This TCR beta chain originates from a study of identical twins. Findings and limits, study-wide: Cord blood's abundant beta clonotypes had fewer insertions, unlike memory repertoires. The study reached conclusions through statistical analysis that was cross-sectional, not following the same donors.

Unique molecular identifiers were present on the cDNA, which also gained a universal primer site by template switching. TCRdb ran MiXCR on the 5' RACE reads and lists one entry per CDR3 protein. The sample yields around 280,000 distinct CDR3 sequences, roughly 8.6% seen once. The CDR3 loop spans 17 amino acids. Notes on this clonotype: What it recognizes is unknown.

This sample also belongs to another study, concerning yellow fever vaccine responses in identical twins. From that study: After vaccination, twins' T cell response reportedly seemed partly convergent, partly personalized.

This chain joins TRBV21-1 and TRBJ2-7; the table assigns TRBD1, which was not confirmed against the DNA. TRBV21-1 is flagged as a pseudogene. This TCR derives from a woman between 18 and 30 years old in good health. Sequenced material: memory (CD45RO+) T cells sorted from blood. The CDR3 DNA sequence: TGTGCCAGCAGCAAACGAAACGTCCCAGGGAACCCCTACGAGCAGTACGTC. Translated, it gives CASSKRNVPGNPYEQYV.